This T cell receptor beta chain is drawn from a study of T cells in Graves' hyperthyroidism and ophthalmopathy. The germline V gene has CDR1 SQVTM and CDR2 ANQGSEA. Trimming cost V 3 bases and J 4 bases; bases outside gene matches: 2. The CDR3 is made up of 13 amino acids. This clonotype was picked up a small number of times. RNA transcripts were the template for amplifying TCR beta CDR3 regions. HTBI primers were employed in a first-round RT-PCR of the TCR CDR3. Via MiXCR, TCRdb re-called the multiplex PCR reads, giving one row per CDR3 protein. The sample records fewer than 350,000 distinct CDR3 sequences, roughly 20% being singletons.

Material for sequencing was blood. The chain employs TRBV29-1 and TRBJ2-5; 10 bases agree with TRBD2. This sequence was found in a man aged 50 to 59 with Graves' ophthalmopathy. CDR3 nucleotide sequence: TGCAGCGTTGATAGCGGGAGGTCAGAGACCCAGTACTTC. It encodes CSVDSGRSETQYF.